The 12 T cell receptor beta chains listed next were all sequenced from one sample in a study of OX40 agonist ivuxolimab in advanced cancers. Measured with immunoSEQ multiplex PCR; TCRdb has only the in-frame clones, and not every one. Counted here are roughly 90,000 clones, approximately 90% occurring once; the ten biggest clones make up 0.79%. The specimen was CD4+ or CD8+ T cells sorted from blood, collected in a trial of the OX40 agonist ivuxolimab. The receptors were gathered from an adult with an advanced solid tumor such as melanoma, head and neck, liver or kidney cancer.

The rearrangement uses TRBV7-6 and TRBJ2-5; either TRBD1 or TRBD2 may supply D (5 bases each). The CDR3 spans 15 residues. Germline V CDR1 and CDR2: SGHVS, FNYEAQ. V lost 3 bases to trimming and J lost 0 bases, with 11 bases between them. Here the CDR3 DNA reads TGTGCCAGCAGCTTGGGACGTACTTACCAAGAGACCCAGTACTTC. Amino acid sequence: CASSLGRTYQETQYF.

This chain connects TRBV19 to TRBJ1-5; maybe TRBD1 (6 bases). V dropped 5 bases and J dropped 4 bases, with 15 bases sitting between them. Germline CDR1 LNHDA, CDR2 SQIVND (reference sequence). The CDR3 runs to 15 residues. For the CDR3, the DNA is TGTGCCAGTAGTCCCACACAGGGTTTGAATCAGCCCCAGCATTTT. The encoded protein is CASSPTQGLNQPQHF.

This chain connects TRBV6-5 to TRBJ2-1; TRBD2 matches at 11 bases. V lost 1 base to trimming and J lost 9 bases; unmatched junction nucleotides: 8. Per germline, CDR1 MNHEY and CDR2 SVGAGI. This CDR3 has 16 residues. The CDR3 bases are TGTGCCAGCAGTTACTTGCCCGGGACTAGCGGTGGTGAGCAGTTCTTC. This translates into CASSYLPGTSGGEQFF.

J is TRBJ2-7 and V is TRBV28; D uncertain. CDR1 is MDHEN and CDR2 is SYDVKM in the germline V gene. V shed 5 bases and J shed 0 bases, with 11 bases lying between them. This CDR3 is built from 14 residues. CDR3: CASSLIALSYEQYF. For the CDR3, the DNA is TGTGCCAGCAGTCTCATCGCCCTCTCCTACGAGCAGTACTTC.

The chain has TRBV13 and TRBJ1-1; maybe TRBD1 (5 bases). V shed 3 bases and J shed 4 bases, with 15 bases lying between them. CDR3 length equals 15 residues. Per germline, CDR1 PRHDT and CDR2 FYEKMQ (reference sequence). In DNA form, the CDR3 reads TGTGCCAGCAGCTTCGACGACCGGAGGGGCACTGAAGCTTTCTTT. Translating gives CASSFDDRRGTEAFF.

This clone showed up just a few times. V gene TRBV19 combines with J gene TRBJ1-2; maybe TRBD1 (6 bases). Trimming cost V 9 bases and J 4 bases, with 12 bases left between them. There are 12 residues in the CDR3. The germline CDR1 and CDR2 sequences are LNHDA and SQIVND (reference sequence). The CDR3, as DNA: TGTGCCAGCACTATGACAGGCTATGGCTACACCTTC. Its translation is CASTMTGYGYTF.

The chain carries TRBV10-3 and TRBJ2-1; D is uncertain. Germline V gene sequence: CDR1 ENHRY, CDR2 SYGVKD. The V gene lost 6 bases and the J gene lost 15 bases, with 18 bases spanning the gap. CDR3 length: 12 residues. The CDR3 here is CAIRSTSEQMFF. Written as DNA, the CDR3 is TGTGCCATCAGATCGACGAGTGAGCAAATGTTCTTC.

The chain joins TRBV9 to TRBJ2-5; a possible D gene is TRBD1 (5 bases). Germline V lookup: CDR1 SGDLS, CDR2 YYNGEE. With 0 bases removed from V and 7 bases from J, the gap between germline ends came to 13 bases. CDR3 length equals 14 residues. The CDR3 DNA is TGTGCCAGCAGCGTAGCTCTGGCCCAGGGGACCCAGTACTTC. It translates to CASSVALAQGTQYF.

The chain recombines TRBV28 with TRBJ2-5, with 7 nucleotides matching TRBD1. V gave up 1 base and J gave up 4 bases; unmatched junction bases: 9. Germline V gene sequence: CDR1 MDHEN, CDR2 SYDVKM. The CDR3 length is 16 residues. The CDR3, as DNA: TGTGCCAGCAGTTTATTGATACCGGGACAGTCAGAGACCCAGTACTTC. This translates into CASSLLIPGQSETQYF.

V and J are TRBV18 and TRBJ1-6; D not certain. This CDR3 is 12 amino acids long. Germline CDR1 and CDR2: KGHSH and LQKENI. The germline V and J ends were trimmed by 1 base and 6 bases, with 1 base remaining between them. CDR3 DNA: TGTGCCAGCTCACCACTTAATTCACCCCTCCACTTT. It encodes CASSPLNSPLHF. Using reference TRBV18 and TRBJ1-6 for the parts outside the CDR3, the full variable domain is NAGVMQNPRHLVRRRGQEARLRCSPMKGHSHVYWYRQLPEEGLKFMVYLQKENIIDESGMPKERFSAEFPKEGPSILRIQQVVRGDSAAYFCASSPLNSPLHFGNGTRLTVT.

The genes are TRBV6-7 and TRBJ2-3, with TRBD2 identical over 13 bases. TRBV6-7 carries the ORF label, with uncertain function. The CDR3 sequence is 16 residues long. The J segment lost 5 bases and the V segment lost 5 bases, leaving 7 bases of the junction unmatched. CDR3 amino acids: CASSVLAGGVGDTQYF. CDR3 in DNA: TGTGCCAGCAGTGTACTAGCGGGGGGGGTAGGAGATACGCAGTATTTT.

The CDR3 is CASSYGQGKLDEQFF. The CDR3 nucleotides read TGTGCCAGCAGCTATGGACAGGGGAAATTGGATGAGCAGTTCTTC. The rearrangement links TRBV7-2 to TRBJ2-1; 9 nucleotides match TRBD1. Germline-derived CDR1 and CDR2 are SGHTA and FQGNSA. The CDR3 length is 15 residues. Trimming took 4 bases from V and 8 from J; bases not matched to a gene: 9.